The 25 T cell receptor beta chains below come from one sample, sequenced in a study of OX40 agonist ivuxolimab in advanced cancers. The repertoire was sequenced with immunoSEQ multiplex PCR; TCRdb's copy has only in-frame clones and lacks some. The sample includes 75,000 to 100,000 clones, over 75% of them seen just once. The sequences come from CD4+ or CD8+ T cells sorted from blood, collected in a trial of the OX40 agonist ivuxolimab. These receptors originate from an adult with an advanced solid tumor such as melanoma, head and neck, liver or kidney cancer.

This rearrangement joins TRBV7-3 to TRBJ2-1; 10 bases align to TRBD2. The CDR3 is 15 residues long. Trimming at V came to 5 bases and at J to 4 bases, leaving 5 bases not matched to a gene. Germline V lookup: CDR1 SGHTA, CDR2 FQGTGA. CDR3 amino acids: CASSGRLAGYNEQFF. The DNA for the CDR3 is TGTGCCAGCAGCGGCAGACTAGCGGGTTACAATGAGCAGTTCTTC.

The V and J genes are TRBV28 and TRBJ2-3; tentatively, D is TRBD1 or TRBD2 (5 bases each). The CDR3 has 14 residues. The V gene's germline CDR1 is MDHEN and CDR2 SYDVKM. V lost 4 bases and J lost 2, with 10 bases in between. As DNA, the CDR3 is TGTGCCAGCAGTTCTCCCGGGGCCACAGATACGCAGTATTTT. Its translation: CASSSPGATDTQYF.

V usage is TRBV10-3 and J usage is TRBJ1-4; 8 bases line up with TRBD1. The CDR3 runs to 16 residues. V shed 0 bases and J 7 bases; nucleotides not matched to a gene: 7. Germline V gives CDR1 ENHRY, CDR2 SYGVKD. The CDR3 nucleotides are TGTGCCATCAGTGAGTCAGCGGTCACAGGGGGTGAAAAACTGTTTTTT. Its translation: CAISESAVTGGEKLFF.

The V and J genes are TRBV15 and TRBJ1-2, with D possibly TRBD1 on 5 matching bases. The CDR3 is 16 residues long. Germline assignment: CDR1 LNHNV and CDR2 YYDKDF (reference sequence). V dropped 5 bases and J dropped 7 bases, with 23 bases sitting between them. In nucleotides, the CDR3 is TGTGCCACCAGCCAAGGATTTGTAAGGGGCGCTAGTGGCTACACCTTC. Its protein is CATSQGFVRGASGYTF.

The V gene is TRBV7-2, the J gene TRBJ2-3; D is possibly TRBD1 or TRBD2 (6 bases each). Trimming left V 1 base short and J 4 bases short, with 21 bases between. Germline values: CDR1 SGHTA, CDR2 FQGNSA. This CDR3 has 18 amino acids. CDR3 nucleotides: TGTGCCAGCAGCTTAGGCCCTCCGCGGGACACTCGCCCAGATACGCAGTATTTT. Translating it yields CASSLGPPRDTRPDTQYF.

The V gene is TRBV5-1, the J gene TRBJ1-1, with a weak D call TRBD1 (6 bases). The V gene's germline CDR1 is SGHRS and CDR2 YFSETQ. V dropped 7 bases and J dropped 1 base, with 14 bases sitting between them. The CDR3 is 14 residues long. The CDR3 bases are TGCGCCAGCCGCCCGGGGGGGCCGAACACTGAAGCTTTCTTT. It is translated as CASRPGGPNTEAFF.

The CDR3 sequence is CASSPHRNSYEQYF. CDR3 nucleotides: TGTGCCAGCAGCCCTCATAGGAACAGCTACGAGCAGTACTTC. This rearrangement joins TRBV9 to TRBJ2-7; D not certain. Trimming pared 4 bases from V and 3 bases from J, leaving 14 bases between. Germline V gene lookup returns CDR1 SGDLS and CDR2 YYNGEE. The CDR3 totals 14 residues. Full variable domain (rest looked up from reference TRBV9 and TRBJ2-7): DSGVTQTPKHLITATGQRVTLRCSPRSGDLSVYWYQQSLDQGLQFLIQYYNGEERAKGNILERFSAQQFPDLHSELNLSSLELGDSALYFCASSPHRNSYEQYFGPGTRLTVT.

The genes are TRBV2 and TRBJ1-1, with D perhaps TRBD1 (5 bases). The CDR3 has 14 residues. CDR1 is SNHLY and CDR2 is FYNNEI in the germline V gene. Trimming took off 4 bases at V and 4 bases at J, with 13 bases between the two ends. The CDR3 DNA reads TGTGCCAGCAGTGTGGGCAGGGCAGGCACTGAAGCTTTCTTT. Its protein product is CASSVGRAGTEAFF.

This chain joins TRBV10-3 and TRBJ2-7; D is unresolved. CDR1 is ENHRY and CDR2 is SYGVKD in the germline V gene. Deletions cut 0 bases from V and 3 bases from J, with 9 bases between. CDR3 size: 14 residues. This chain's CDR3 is CAISESTSGYEQYF. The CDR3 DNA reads TGTGCCATCAGTGAGTCAACCAGTGGCTACGAGCAGTACTTC.

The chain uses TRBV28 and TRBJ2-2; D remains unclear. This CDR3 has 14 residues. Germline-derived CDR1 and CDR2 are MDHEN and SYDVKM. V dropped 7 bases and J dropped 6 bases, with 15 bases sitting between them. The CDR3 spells CASKEHLFAGELFF. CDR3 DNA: TGTGCCAGCAAAGAGCACTTGTTCGCCGGGGAGCTGTTTTTT.

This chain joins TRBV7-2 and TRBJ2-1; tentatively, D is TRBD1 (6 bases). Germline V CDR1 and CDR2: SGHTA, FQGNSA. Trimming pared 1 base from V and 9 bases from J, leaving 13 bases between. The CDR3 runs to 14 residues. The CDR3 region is CASSLGPGVPEQFF. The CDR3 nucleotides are TGTGCCAGCAGCTTAGGGCCAGGGGTCCCTGAGCAGTTCTTC.

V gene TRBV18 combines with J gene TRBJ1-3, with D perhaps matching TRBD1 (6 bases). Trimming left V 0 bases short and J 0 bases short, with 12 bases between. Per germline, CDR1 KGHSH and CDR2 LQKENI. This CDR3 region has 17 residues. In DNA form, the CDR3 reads TGTGCCAGCTCACCACCCATCGGGACAAGCTCTGGAAACACCATATATTTT. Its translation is CASSPPIGTSSGNTIYF.

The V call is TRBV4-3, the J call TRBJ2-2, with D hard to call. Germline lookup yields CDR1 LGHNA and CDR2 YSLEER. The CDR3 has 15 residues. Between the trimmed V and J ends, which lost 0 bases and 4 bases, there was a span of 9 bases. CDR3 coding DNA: TGCGCCAGCAGCCAAGATTTCAGAGTCACCGGGGAGCTGTTTTTT. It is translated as CASSQDFRVTGELFF.

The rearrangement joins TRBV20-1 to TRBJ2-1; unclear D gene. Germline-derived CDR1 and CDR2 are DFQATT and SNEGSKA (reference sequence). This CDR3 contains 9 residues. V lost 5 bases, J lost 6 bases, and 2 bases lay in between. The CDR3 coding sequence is TGCAGTGCTTCCAATGAGCAGTTCTTC. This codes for CSASNEQFF.

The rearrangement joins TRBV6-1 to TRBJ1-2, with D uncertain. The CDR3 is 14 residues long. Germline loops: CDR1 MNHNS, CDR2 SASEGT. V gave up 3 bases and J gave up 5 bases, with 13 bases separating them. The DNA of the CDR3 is TGTGCCAGCAGTGAGCAGCCCGAGACTTATGGCTACACCTTC. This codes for CASSEQPETYGYTF.

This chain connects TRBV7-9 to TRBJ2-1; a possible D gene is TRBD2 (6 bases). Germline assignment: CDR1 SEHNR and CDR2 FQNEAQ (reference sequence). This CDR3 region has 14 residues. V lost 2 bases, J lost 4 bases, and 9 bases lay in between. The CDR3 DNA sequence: TGTGCCAGCAGCTTATCGCGGGAATACAATGAGCAGTTCTTC. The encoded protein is CASSLSREYNEQFF.

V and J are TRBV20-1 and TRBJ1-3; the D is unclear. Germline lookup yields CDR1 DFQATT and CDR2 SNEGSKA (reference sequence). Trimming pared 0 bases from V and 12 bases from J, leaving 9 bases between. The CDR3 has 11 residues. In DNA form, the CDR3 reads TGCAGTGCTAGAGATCCGCCCCACATATATTTT. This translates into CSARDPPHIYF.

CDR3 sequence (DNA): TGCGCCAGCAGCCAAGCGACCGCCCCCGGAGATACGCAGTATTTT. This codes for CASSQATAPGDTQYF. V gene TRBV4-3 combines with J gene TRBJ2-3; D gene uncertain. Germline loops: CDR1 LGHNA, CDR2 YSLEER. Trimming removed 1 base at V and 5 bases at J, with 13 bases between. CDR3 size: 15 residues.

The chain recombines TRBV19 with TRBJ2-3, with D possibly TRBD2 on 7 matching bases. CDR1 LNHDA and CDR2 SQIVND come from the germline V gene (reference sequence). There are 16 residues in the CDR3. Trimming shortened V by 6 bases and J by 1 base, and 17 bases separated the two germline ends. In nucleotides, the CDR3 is TGTGCCAGTAGCCGTGGGGGGGCCCTTGGCACAGATACGCAGTATTTT. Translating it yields CASSRGGALGTDTQYF.

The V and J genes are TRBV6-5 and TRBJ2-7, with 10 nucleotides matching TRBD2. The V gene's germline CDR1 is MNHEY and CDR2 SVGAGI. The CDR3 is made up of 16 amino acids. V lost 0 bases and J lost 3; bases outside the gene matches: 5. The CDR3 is CASSYSGASGSYEQYF. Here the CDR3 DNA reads TGTGCCAGCAGTTACTCGGGCGCTAGCGGGAGCTACGAGCAGTACTTC.

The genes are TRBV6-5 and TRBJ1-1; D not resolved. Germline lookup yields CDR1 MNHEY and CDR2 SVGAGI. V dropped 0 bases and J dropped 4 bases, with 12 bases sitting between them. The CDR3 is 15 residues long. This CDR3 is CASSYSRARSTEAFF. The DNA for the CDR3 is TGTGCCAGCAGTTACTCGAGGGCACGGAGCACTGAAGCTTTCTTT.

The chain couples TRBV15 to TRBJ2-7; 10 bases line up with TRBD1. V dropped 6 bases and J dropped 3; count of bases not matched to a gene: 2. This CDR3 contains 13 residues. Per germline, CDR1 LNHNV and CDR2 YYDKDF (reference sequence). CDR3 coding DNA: TGTGCCACCAGGCGGACAGGGGGCTACGAGCAGTACTTC. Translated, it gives CATRRTGGYEQYF. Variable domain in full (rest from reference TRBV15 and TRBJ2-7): DAMVIQNPRYQVTQFGKPVTLSCSQTLNHNVMYWYQQKSSQAPKLLFHYYDKDFNNEADTPDNFQSRRPNTSFCFLDIRSPGLGDTAMYLCATRRTGGYEQYFGPGTRLTVT.

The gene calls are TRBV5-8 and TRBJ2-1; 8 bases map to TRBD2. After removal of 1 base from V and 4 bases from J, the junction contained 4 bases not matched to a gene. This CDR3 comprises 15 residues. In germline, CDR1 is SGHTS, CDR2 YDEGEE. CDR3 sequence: CASSLYRGGYNEQFF. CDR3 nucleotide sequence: TGTGCCAGCAGCTTGTATCGGGGGGGGTACAATGAGCAGTTCTTC. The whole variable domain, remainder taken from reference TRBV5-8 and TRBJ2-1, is EAGVTQSPTHLIKTRGQQATLRCSPISGHTSVYWYQQALGLGLQFLLWYDEGEERNRGNFPPRFSGRQFPNYSSELNVNALELEDSALYLCASSLYRGGYNEQFFGPGTRLTVL.

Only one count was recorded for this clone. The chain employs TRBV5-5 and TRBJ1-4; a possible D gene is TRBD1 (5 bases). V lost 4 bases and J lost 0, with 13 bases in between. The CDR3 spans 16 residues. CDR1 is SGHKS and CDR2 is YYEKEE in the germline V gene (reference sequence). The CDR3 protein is CASSHRDRATNEKLFF. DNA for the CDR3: TGTGCCAGCAGCCACCGGGACCGGGCAACTAATGAAAAACTGTTTTTT.

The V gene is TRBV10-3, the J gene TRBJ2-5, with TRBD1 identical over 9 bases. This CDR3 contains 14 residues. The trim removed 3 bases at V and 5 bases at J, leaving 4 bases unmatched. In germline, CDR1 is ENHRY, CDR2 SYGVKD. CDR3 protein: CAISEGTGPETQYF. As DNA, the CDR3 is TGTGCCATCAGTGAAGGGACAGGGCCGGAGACCCAGTACTTC.